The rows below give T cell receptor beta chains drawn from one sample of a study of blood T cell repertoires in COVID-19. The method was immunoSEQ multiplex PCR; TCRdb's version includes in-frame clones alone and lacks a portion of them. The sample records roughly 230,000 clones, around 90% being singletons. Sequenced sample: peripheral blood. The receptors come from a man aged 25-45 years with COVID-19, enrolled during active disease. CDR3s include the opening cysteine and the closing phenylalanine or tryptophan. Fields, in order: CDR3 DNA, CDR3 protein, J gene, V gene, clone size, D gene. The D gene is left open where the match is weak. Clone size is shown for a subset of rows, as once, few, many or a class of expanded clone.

DNA: TGTGCCAGCAGTACCCCCCTCGGGGGAGGGGTGCAATGTCAGCCCCAGCATTTT; CDR3: CASSTPLGGGVQCQPQHF; J: TRBJ1-5; V: TRBV6-4; size: .; D: .
DNA: TGTGCCAGTAGTATACCTGGGGAGGGGAGCTATGGCTACACCTTC; CDR3: CASSIPGEGSYGYTF; J: TRBJ1-2; V: TRBV19; size: .; D: .
DNA: TGCAGCGCCTGGGACAGTGAAGCTTTCTTT; CDR3: CSAWDSEAFF; J: TRBJ1-1; V: TRBV29-1; size: .; D: TRBD1
DNA: TGTGCCAGCAGCTTAGACCCGGGGGGGCGCAATGAGCAGTTCTTC; CDR3: CASSLDPGGRNEQFF; J: TRBJ2-1; V: TRBV11-2; size: .; D: TRBD2
DNA: TGTGCCAGCAGCCCTGGACTGGGCTCCTATAATTCACCCCTCCACTTT; CDR3: CASSPGLGSYNSPLHF; J: TRBJ1-6; V: TRBV5-4; size: .; D: .
DNA: TGTGCCAGCAACCCGATCGGGGGGGGCCTGGAGACCCAGTACTTC; CDR3: CASNPIGGGLETQYF; J: TRBJ2-5; V: TRBV6-5; size: .; D: TRBD2
DNA: TGTGCCAGCAGGGGACAGGGGCCTACTAACTATGGCTACACCTTC; CDR3: CASRGQGPTNYGYTF; J: TRBJ1-2; V: TRBV2; size: once; D: TRBD1
DNA: TGTGCCAGCAGTGAAGCTGTCGTGGCGGGGTTCCACGAGCAGTACTTC; CDR3: CASSEAVVAGFHEQYF; J: TRBJ2-7; V: TRBV6-1; size: .; D: .
DNA: TGTGCCAGTAGTAACCCAGGGGTAGACTATGGCTACACCTTC; CDR3: CASSNPGVDYGYTF; J: TRBJ1-2; V: TRBV19; size: .; D: .
DNA: TGTGCCAGCAGCTTGTCAGGGGGCGGCTATGGCTACACCTTC; CDR3: CASSLSGGGYGYTF; J: TRBJ1-2; V: TRBV5-4; size: .; D: TRBD1
DNA: TGTGCCAGCAGTACCTCCGGGACAACGAGGGGCTACACCTTC; CDR3: CASSTSGTTRGYTF; J: TRBJ1-2; V: TRBV6-5; size: .; D: .
DNA: TGTGCCAGCAGACCCACGGGGGTGATCTATGGCTACACCTTC; CDR3: CASRPTGVIYGYTF; J: TRBJ1-2; V: TRBV5-4; size: .; D: .
DNA: TGTGCCAGCAGTGGCAAAGGGACAGAGAATCCCTACGAGCAGTACTTC; CDR3: CASSGKGTENPYEQYF; J: TRBJ2-7; V: TRBV6-1; size: once; D: TRBD1
DNA: TGTGCCAGCAGCTTAGATCGCGACAGTGGTTCTCGGAAACTGTTTTTT; CDR3: CASSLDRDSGSRKLFF; J: TRBJ1-4; V: TRBV11-2; size: .; D: .
DNA: TGTGCCAGCAGTCAACAGGGCACCGGGGAGCTGTTTTTT; CDR3: CASSQQGTGELFF; J: TRBJ2-2; V: TRBV12-3/TRBV12-4; size: .; D: .
DNA: TGTGCCACCCGGACAGGGATGATCTTGTCTCAGCCCCAGCATTTT; CDR3: CATRTGMILSQPQHF; J: TRBJ1-5; V: TRBV24-1; size: .; D: TRBD1
DNA: TGTGCCAGCAGCGAAAGTGACAGAAATCAGCCCCAGCATTTT; CDR3: CASSESDRNQPQHF; J: TRBJ1-5; V: TRBV2; size: .; D: .
DNA: TGTGCCTGGAGTGTACTATCGACGGAGGGCTACACCTTC; CDR3: CAWSVLSTEGYTF; J: TRBJ1-2; V: TRBV30; size: .; D: .
DNA: TGTGCCAGCACCAAAACCCGACTAGTTTCAGATACGCAGTATTTT; CDR3: CASTKTRLVSDTQYF; J: TRBJ2-3; V: TRBV11-2; size: once; D: .
DNA: TGTGCCAGCAGTGAAGGCAGCGGGGGCCCTAGGAGCTCCTACAATGAGCAGTTCTTC; CDR3: CASSEGSGGPRSSYNEQFF; J: TRBJ2-1; V: TRBV6-1; size: .; D: TRBD2
DNA: TGTGCCAGCAGTTACTCGGGGCAGACTGAAGCTTTCTTT; CDR3: CASSYSGQTEAFF; J: TRBJ1-1; V: TRBV6-6; size: .; D: .
DNA: TGTGCCAGCAGTTCTACAGCAGCCTATGGCTACACCTTC; CDR3: CASSSTAAYGYTF; J: TRBJ1-2; V: TRBV12-3/TRBV12-4; size: .; D: .
DNA: TGTGCCAGCAGAGACCACAGGGGACTCACTGGAAACACCATATATTTT; CDR3: CASRDHRGLTGNTIYF; J: TRBJ1-3; V: TRBV2; size: .; D: TRBD1
DNA: TGTGCCAGCAGCCCGGGGGGCGTTGAGACCCAGTACTTC; CDR3: CASSPGGVETQYF; J: TRBJ2-5; V: TRBV3-1/TRBV3-2; size: .; D: .
DNA: TGTGCCAGCAGCCCCCTCCGGTCAGAAGCTTTCTTT; CDR3: CASSPLRSEAFF; J: TRBJ1-1; V: TRBV7-9; size: .; D: .
DNA: TGCAGCGTTTCGACTAGCGGGGTCATTAATGAGCAGTTCTTC; CDR3: CSVSTSGVINEQFF; J: TRBJ2-1; V: TRBV29-1; size: .; D: TRBD2
DNA: TGTGCCAGCAGCTTAGCGCCCCAGGGGGTAAAACTGAACACTGAAGCTTTCTTT; CDR3: CASSLAPQGVKLNTEAFF; J: TRBJ1-1; V: TRBV7-6; size: .; D: TRBD1
DNA: TGCGCCAGCAGCCAAGATCGGCGCGGGGGCCGCCAAGAGACCCAGTACTTC; CDR3: CASSQDRRGGRQETQYF; J: TRBJ2-5; V: TRBV4-1; size: .; D: .
DNA: TGTGCCAGCAGCTCGACTAGCGGGGAGTCCTACAATGAGCAGTTCTTC; CDR3: CASSSTSGESYNEQFF; J: TRBJ2-1; V: TRBV5-6; size: .; D: TRBD2
DNA: TGCGCCAGCAGCCATACCGGGACTAGCGTTTACAATGAGCAGTTCTTC; CDR3: CASSHTGTSVYNEQFF; J: TRBJ2-1; V: TRBV4-1; size: .; D: TRBD2
DNA: TGTGCCAGCAGCATCGGACAGGGGGCGGGCACCGGGGAGCTGTTTTTT; CDR3: CASSIGQGAGTGELFF; J: TRBJ2-2; V: TRBV5-6; size: .; D: TRBD1
DNA: TGTGCCAGCAGGGAGGACGAAAACAGGGGCGCCGGGGAGCTGTTTTTT; CDR3: CASREDENRGAGELFF; J: TRBJ2-2; V: TRBV7-3; size: .; D: TRBD1
DNA: TGCGCCAGCAGTGAGCCCTTGTCAGGGATGTATGGCTACACCTTC; CDR3: CASSEPLSGMYGYTF; J: TRBJ1-2; V: TRBV10-2; size: .; D: .
DNA: TGCAGTGCTAGTGGCAGCACTGAAGCTTTCTTT; CDR3: CSASGSTEAFF; J: TRBJ1-1; V: TRBV20-1; size: once; D: .
DNA: TGTGCCAGCAGCCCCTGGGGGGGGACGGGCATGGGGAACACTGAAGCTTTCTTT; CDR3: CASSPWGGTGMGNTEAFF; J: TRBJ1-1; V: TRBV14; size: once; D: .
DNA: TGTGCCTGGAGCAGGGGTTGGGATGGCTACACCTTC; CDR3: CAWSRGWDGYTF; J: TRBJ1-2; V: TRBV30; size: .; D: .
DNA: TGTGCCTGGATCACCCTCGGAGCGGGGGACGTAAAGGGCTACACCTTC; CDR3: CAWITLGAGDVKGYTF; J: TRBJ1-2; V: TRBV30; size: once; D: .
DNA: TGCGCCAGCAGCAGGGCAGGGGCGCAGGGCGGGGAGCTGTTTTTT; CDR3: CASSRAGAQGGELFF; J: TRBJ2-2; V: TRBV5-1; size: once; D: .
DNA: TGCGCCAGCAGCTTGGGGATTCAGACAGAGCAGTACTTC; CDR3: CASSLGIQTEQYF; J: TRBJ2-7; V: TRBV5-1; size: few; D: .
DNA: TGCGCCAGCAGTCCTGGGACTCATGAACAAGAGACCCAGTACTTC; CDR3: CASSPGTHEQETQYF; J: TRBJ2-5; V: TRBV23-1; size: .; D: .
DNA: TGTGCCAGCATCCGACAGGGGAGCTATGGCTACACCTTC; CDR3: CASIRQGSYGYTF; J: TRBJ1-2; V: TRBV12-3/TRBV12-4; size: few; D: TRBD1
DNA: TGTGTCCCTACCCGGACAGGGTCCAATCAGCCCCAGCATTTT; CDR3: CVPTRTGSNQPQHF; J: TRBJ1-5; V: TRBV24-1; size: .; D: TRBD1